The rows below give T cell receptor beta chains drawn from one sample of a study of OX40 agonist ivuxolimab in advanced cancers. Assay used: immunoSEQ multiplex PCR; TCRdb lists only in-frame clones, some missing. The sample has 100,000 or so clones, approximately 85% seen once; the top ten hold 3% to 4.5%. The sample was CD4+ or CD8+ T cells sorted from blood, taken in a trial of the OX40 agonist ivuxolimab. The receptor source for this set is an adult with an advanced solid tumor such as melanoma, head and neck, liver or kidney cancer. CDR3s include the opening cysteine and the closing phenylalanine or tryptophan. A D gene is named only where the DNA matches it firmly. Only part of the rows carry a size: once, few, many, or a class if the clone is expanded.

cdr3_aa: CASSLTRGSGYTF; cdr3_nt: TGTGCCAGCAGCTTGACGAGGGGGAGTGGCTACACCTTC; clone_size: .; v_call: TRBV5-6; d_call: .; j_call: TRBJ1-2
cdr3_aa: CASSELVGRGQEQYF; cdr3_nt: TGTGCCAGCAGCGAACTTGTGGGTAGGGGCCAGGAGCAGTACTTC; clone_size: .; v_call: TRBV11-2; d_call: .; j_call: TRBJ2-5
cdr3_aa: CASRSVASGSYEQYF; cdr3_nt: TGTGCCAGCAGGAGCGTGGCTAGCGGGAGTTACGAGCAGTACTTC; clone_size: .; v_call: TRBV27; d_call: TRBD2; j_call: TRBJ2-7
cdr3_aa: CASSLALAGEDEQFF; cdr3_nt: TGTGCCAGCAGCTTGGCACTAGCGGGAGAAGATGAGCAGTTCTTC; clone_size: once; v_call: TRBV5-4; d_call: TRBD2; j_call: TRBJ2-1
cdr3_aa: CASSYSAGSSYEQYF; cdr3_nt: TGTGCCAGCAGTTACTCGGCAGGGAGCTCCTACGAGCAGTACTTC; clone_size: .; v_call: TRBV6-5; d_call: .; j_call: TRBJ2-7
cdr3_aa: CASSLGSTGEGETQYF; cdr3_nt: TGCGCCAGCAGCTTGGGGAGCACAGGGGAAGGGGAGACCCAGTACTTC; clone_size: few; v_call: TRBV5-1; d_call: TRBD1; j_call: TRBJ2-5
cdr3_aa: CASSIARGEQFF; cdr3_nt: TGTGCCAGTAGTATAGCTCGCGGTGAGCAGTTCTTC; clone_size: .; v_call: TRBV19; d_call: .; j_call: TRBJ2-1
cdr3_aa: CASSRGYEQYF; cdr3_nt: TGTGCCAGCAGCCGCGGGTACGAGCAGTACTTC; clone_size: .; v_call: TRBV6-1; d_call: .; j_call: TRBJ2-7
cdr3_aa: CASSTGTSGTDTQYF; cdr3_nt: TGTGCCAGCAGTACCGGGACTAGCGGGACAGATACGCAGTATTTT; clone_size: once; v_call: TRBV6-5; d_call: TRBD2; j_call: TRBJ2-3
cdr3_aa: CASSTPQETQYF; cdr3_nt: TGTGCCAGCAGCACCCCCCAAGAGACCCAGTACTTC; clone_size: .; v_call: TRBV2; d_call: .; j_call: TRBJ2-5
cdr3_aa: CASSYSSNTDTQYF; cdr3_nt: TGTGCCAGCAGTTACTCCTCAAACACAGATACGCAGTATTTT; clone_size: .; v_call: TRBV6-5; d_call: .; j_call: TRBJ2-3
cdr3_aa: CASSSRTGGGETQYF; cdr3_nt: TGTGCCAGCTCATCTCGGACAGGGGGCGGAGAGACCCAGTACTTC; clone_size: .; v_call: TRBV18; d_call: TRBD1; j_call: TRBJ2-5
cdr3_aa: CASSLVWVGSDRAFEQFF; cdr3_nt: TGTGCCAGCAGCTTAGTTTGGGTCGGTTCGGACAGGGCGTTTGAGCAGTTCTTC; clone_size: .; v_call: TRBV7-9; d_call: TRBD1; j_call: TRBJ2-1
cdr3_aa: CASSLWQGVQETQYF; cdr3_nt: TGTGCCAGCAGCTTGTGGCAGGGGGTCCAAGAGACCCAGTACTTC; clone_size: few; v_call: TRBV5-6; d_call: TRBD1; j_call: TRBJ2-5
cdr3_aa: CSVVGARAYNEQFF; cdr3_nt: TGCAGCGTTGTAGGGGCCAGGGCCTACAATGAGCAGTTCTTC; clone_size: .; v_call: TRBV29-1; d_call: .; j_call: TRBJ2-1
cdr3_aa: CASSIYNQPQHF; cdr3_nt: TGTGCCAGTAGTATCTACAATCAGCCCCAGCATTTT; clone_size: .; v_call: TRBV19; d_call: .; j_call: TRBJ1-5
cdr3_aa: CSVLRLEDTEAFF; cdr3_nt: TGCAGCGTTCTGCGACTCGAGGACACTGAAGCTTTCTTT; clone_size: .; v_call: TRBV29-1; d_call: .; j_call: TRBJ1-1
cdr3_aa: CASSPPDRTDTQYF; cdr3_nt: TGTGCCAGCTCACCACCGGACCGCACAGATACGCAGTATTTT; clone_size: .; v_call: TRBV18; d_call: .; j_call: TRBJ2-3
cdr3_aa: CASSLAGLNTGELFF; cdr3_nt: TGTGCCAGCAGTCTAGCGGGACTCAACACCGGGGAGCTGTTTTTT; clone_size: .; v_call: TRBV7-8; d_call: TRBD2; j_call: TRBJ2-2
cdr3_aa: CASSPLRFSGRFYEQYF; cdr3_nt: TGCGCCAGCAGCCCCCTCCGGTTTTCAGGGAGATTCTACGAGCAGTACTTC; clone_size: .; v_call: TRBV5-1; d_call: .; j_call: TRBJ2-7
cdr3_aa: CASSPNTDTQYF; cdr3_nt: TGTGCCAGCAGTCCCAACACAGATACGCAGTATTTT; clone_size: .; v_call: TRBV27; d_call: .; j_call: TRBJ2-3
cdr3_aa: CASSLARAGELFF; cdr3_nt: TGTGCTAGCAGCTTAGCCCGGGCCGGGGAGCTGTTTTTT; clone_size: .; v_call: TRBV7-7; d_call: .; j_call: TRBJ2-2
cdr3_aa: CASSLGGTLYGYTF; cdr3_nt: TGTGCCAGCAGCTTAGGCGGGACACTCTATGGCTACACCTTC; clone_size: few; v_call: TRBV13; d_call: .; j_call: TRBJ1-2
cdr3_aa: CASSRTSGIPYEQYF; cdr3_nt: TGTGCCAGCAGCAGGACTAGCGGGATCCCCTACGAGCAGTACTTC; clone_size: .; v_call: TRBV7-6; d_call: TRBD2; j_call: TRBJ2-7
cdr3_aa: CASSYSTSGSYEQYF; cdr3_nt: TGTGCCAGCAGTTACTCGACTAGCGGGTCCTACGAGCAGTACTTC; clone_size: .; v_call: TRBV6-5; d_call: TRBD2; j_call: TRBJ2-7
cdr3_aa: CASSLVLGSYNEQFF; cdr3_nt: TGTGCCAGCAGCTTGGTTCTGGGATCCTACAATGAGCAGTTCTTC; clone_size: .; v_call: TRBV5-4; d_call: .; j_call: TRBJ2-1
cdr3_aa: CASSQESPNTEAFF; cdr3_nt: TGTGCCAGCAGCCAAGAGAGTCCGAACACTGAAGCTTTCTTT; clone_size: .; v_call: TRBV14; d_call: .; j_call: TRBJ1-1
cdr3_aa: CASSSWQGSSEQYF; cdr3_nt: TGTGCCAGCAGCTCCTGGCAGGGTAGCTCCGAGCAGTACTTC; clone_size: .; v_call: TRBV7-2; d_call: .; j_call: TRBJ2-7
cdr3_aa: CASSRVDTQYF; cdr3_nt: TGTGCCAGCAGTCGGGTCGATACGCAGTATTTT; clone_size: .; v_call: TRBV25-1; d_call: .; j_call: TRBJ2-3
cdr3_aa: CALTTGLGEQYF; cdr3_nt: TGTGCCTTAACGACGGGGCTGGGGGAGCAGTACTTC; clone_size: .; v_call: TRBV30; d_call: .; j_call: TRBJ2-7
cdr3_aa: CASSQQTGNEQFF; cdr3_nt: TGTGCCAGCAGCCAGCAGACCGGCAATGAGCAGTTCTTC; clone_size: .; v_call: TRBV7-9; d_call: .; j_call: TRBJ2-1
cdr3_aa: CASSRSGQETQYF; cdr3_nt: TGTGCCAGCAGTCGTAGCGGACAAGAGACCCAGTACTTC; clone_size: .; v_call: TRBV7-9; d_call: .; j_call: TRBJ2-5
cdr3_aa: CASSSKGGTSHNSYEQYF; cdr3_nt: TGTGCCAGCAGCAGCAAAGGGGGGACTAGCCACAACTCCTACGAGCAGTACTTC; clone_size: .; v_call: TRBV21-1; d_call: .; j_call: TRBJ2-7
cdr3_aa: CASSFYELGRGIGYEQYF; cdr3_nt: TGTGCCAGCAGTTTTTATGAGTTGGGCAGGGGAATAGGTTACGAGCAGTACTTC; clone_size: .; v_call: TRBV28; d_call: .; j_call: TRBJ2-7
cdr3_aa: CAISGRAGGRNGYTF; cdr3_nt: TGTGCCATCAGTGGGAGGGCAGGAGGGCGGAATGGCTACACCTTC; clone_size: .; v_call: TRBV10-3; d_call: .; j_call: TRBJ1-2
cdr3_aa: CAWTLTGARDTQYF; cdr3_nt: TGTGCCTGGACCTTGACAGGGGCAAGGGATACGCAGTATTTT; clone_size: .; v_call: TRBV30; d_call: TRBD1; j_call: TRBJ2-3
cdr3_aa: CASSLQAGNNEQFF; cdr3_nt: TGCGCCAGCAGCTTGCAGGCAGGGAACAATGAGCAGTTCTTC; clone_size: .; v_call: TRBV5-1; d_call: .; j_call: TRBJ2-1
cdr3_aa: CASSSGPNPNTEAFF; cdr3_nt: TGTGCCAGCAGCTCGGGGCCTAATCCGAACACTGAAGCTTTCTTT; clone_size: few; v_call: TRBV5-6; d_call: .; j_call: TRBJ1-1
cdr3_aa: CASSHSTLAGRTDTQYF; cdr3_nt: TGCGCCAGCAGCCATTCCACTCTAGCGGGAAGAACAGATACGCAGTATTTT; clone_size: .; v_call: TRBV4-3; d_call: TRBD2; j_call: TRBJ2-3
cdr3_aa: CASSLSAGTDTQYF; cdr3_nt: TGTGCCAGCAGCCTTTCAGCCGGCACAGATACGCAGTATTTT; clone_size: .; v_call: TRBV7-6; d_call: .; j_call: TRBJ2-3
cdr3_aa: CASSLALSYNEQFF; cdr3_nt: TGCGCCAGCAGTTTAGCGTTATCCTACAATGAGCAGTTCTTC; clone_size: .; v_call: TRBV10-2; d_call: .; j_call: TRBJ2-1
cdr3_aa: CASSLNSGRVEQYF; cdr3_nt: TGCGCCAGCAGCTTGAATAGCGGGAGGGTTGAGCAGTACTTC; clone_size: .; v_call: TRBV5-1; d_call: TRBD2; j_call: TRBJ2-7
cdr3_aa: CASSQGSGEAYEQYF; cdr3_nt: TGCGCCAGCAGCCAAGGGTCGGGAGAGGCTTACGAGCAGTACTTC; clone_size: .; v_call: TRBV4-1; d_call: .; j_call: TRBJ2-7
cdr3_aa: CASSLDWDTGELFF; cdr3_nt: TGTGCCAGCAGCTTGGACTGGGACACCGGGGAGCTGTTTTTT; clone_size: .; v_call: TRBV5-4; d_call: .; j_call: TRBJ2-2
cdr3_aa: CASSLAGQYTDTQYF; cdr3_nt: TGTGCCAGCAGCTTAGCGGGACAATACACAGATACGCAGTATTTT; clone_size: .; v_call: TRBV7-2; d_call: .; j_call: TRBJ2-3
cdr3_aa: CASSYSSEGPGGEAFF; cdr3_nt: TGTGCCAGCAGTTACTCTTCTGAGGGGCCGGGGGGTGAAGCTTTCTTT; clone_size: .; v_call: TRBV6-5; d_call: .; j_call: TRBJ1-1
cdr3_aa: CASSSTRNTGELFF; cdr3_nt: TGTGCCAGCAGCTCTACCCGAAACACCGGGGAGCTGTTTTTT; clone_size: .; v_call: TRBV7-3; d_call: .; j_call: TRBJ2-2
cdr3_aa: CASSLDDRGSGYTF; cdr3_nt: TGTGCCAGCAGCTTAGACGACCGCGGCTCTGGCTACACCTTC; clone_size: .; v_call: TRBV7-6; d_call: .; j_call: TRBJ1-2
cdr3_aa: CASRTRQGGLGFRTEAFF; cdr3_nt: TGTGCCAGTAGGACCCGACAGGGGGGCTTGGGGTTCAGAACTGAAGCTTTCTTT; clone_size: .; v_call: TRBV19; d_call: TRBD1; j_call: TRBJ1-1
cdr3_aa: CASSLVGNQETQYF; cdr3_nt: TGTGCCAGCAGCTTGGTTGGGAACCAAGAGACCCAGTACTTC; clone_size: .; v_call: TRBV5-6; d_call: .; j_call: TRBJ2-5
cdr3_aa: CASRVDRITEAFF; cdr3_nt: TGTGCCAGTAGGGTAGACAGGATCACTGAAGCTTTCTTT; clone_size: .; v_call: TRBV19; d_call: .; j_call: TRBJ1-1
cdr3_aa: CASSLVPGYRETQYF; cdr3_nt: TGTGCCAGCAGCTTAGTACCGGGATACAGGGAGACCCAGTACTTC; clone_size: .; v_call: TRBV7-9; d_call: .; j_call: TRBJ2-5
cdr3_aa: CASQRWDTEAFF; cdr3_nt: TGTGCCAGCCAACGGTGGGACACTGAAGCTTTCTTT; clone_size: .; v_call: TRBV2; d_call: .; j_call: TRBJ1-1
cdr3_aa: CASSIGTTTDTQYF; cdr3_nt: TGTGCCAGTAGTATCGGGACTACCACAGATACGCAGTATTTT; clone_size: .; v_call: TRBV19; d_call: TRBD2; j_call: TRBJ2-3
cdr3_aa: CASSLMSDTYEQYF; cdr3_nt: TGTGCCAGCAGCTTAATGTCGGATACCTACGAGCAGTACTTC; clone_size: .; v_call: TRBV7-2; d_call: .; j_call: TRBJ2-7
cdr3_aa: CASSHPTRTGGYEQYF; cdr3_nt: TGCGCCAGCAGCCATCCAACCCGGACAGGGGGATACGAGCAGTACTTC; clone_size: .; v_call: TRBV4-1; d_call: TRBD1; j_call: TRBJ2-7
cdr3_aa: CASSYGDRLLPQHF; cdr3_nt: TGTGCCAGCAGTTACGGGGACAGGCTCCTGCCCCAGCATTTT; clone_size: .; v_call: TRBV6-6; d_call: TRBD1; j_call: TRBJ1-5